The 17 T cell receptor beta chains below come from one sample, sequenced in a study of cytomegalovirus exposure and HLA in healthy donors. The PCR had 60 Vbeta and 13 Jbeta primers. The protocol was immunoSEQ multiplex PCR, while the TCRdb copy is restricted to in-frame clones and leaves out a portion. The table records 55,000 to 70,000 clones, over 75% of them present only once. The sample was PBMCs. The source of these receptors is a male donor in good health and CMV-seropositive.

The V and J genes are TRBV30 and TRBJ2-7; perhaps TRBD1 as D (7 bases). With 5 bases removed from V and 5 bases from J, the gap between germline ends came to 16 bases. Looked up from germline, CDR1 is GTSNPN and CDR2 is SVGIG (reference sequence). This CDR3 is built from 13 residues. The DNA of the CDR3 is TGTGCCTGGGGCAGGGGGGTTCGGGACGAGCAGTACTTC. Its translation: CAWGRGVRDEQYF. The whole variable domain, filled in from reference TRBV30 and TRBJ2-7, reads SQTIHQWPATLVQPVGSPLSLECTVEGTSNPNLYWYRQAAGRGLQLLFYSVGIGQISSEVPQNLSASRPQDRQFILSSKKLLLSDSGFYLCAWGRGVRDEQYFGPGTRLTVT.

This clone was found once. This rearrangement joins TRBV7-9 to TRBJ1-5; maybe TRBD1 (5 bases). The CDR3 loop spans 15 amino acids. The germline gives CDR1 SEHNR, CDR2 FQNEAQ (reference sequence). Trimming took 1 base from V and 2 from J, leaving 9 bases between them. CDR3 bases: TGTGCCAGCAGCTTAGAGGGGCTTGGCAATCAGCCCCAGCATTTT. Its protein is CASSLEGLGNQPQHF.

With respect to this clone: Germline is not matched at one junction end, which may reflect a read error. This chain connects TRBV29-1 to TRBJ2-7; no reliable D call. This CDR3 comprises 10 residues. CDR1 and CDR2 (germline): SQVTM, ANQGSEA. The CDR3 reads CSVLGYGQYF. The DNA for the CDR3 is TGCAGCGTCCTGGGCTACGGGCAGTACTTC.

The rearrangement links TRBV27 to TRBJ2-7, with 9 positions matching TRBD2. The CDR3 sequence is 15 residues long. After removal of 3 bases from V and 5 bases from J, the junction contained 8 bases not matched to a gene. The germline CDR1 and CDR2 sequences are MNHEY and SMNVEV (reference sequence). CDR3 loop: CASSFMTSGADEQYF. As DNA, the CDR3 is TGTGCCAGCAGTTTCATGACTAGCGGTGCCGACGAGCAGTACTTC.

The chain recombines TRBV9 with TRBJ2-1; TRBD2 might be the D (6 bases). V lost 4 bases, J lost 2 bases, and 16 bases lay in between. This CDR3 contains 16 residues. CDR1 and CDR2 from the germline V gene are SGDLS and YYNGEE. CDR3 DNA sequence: TGTGCCAGCAGCCCCACCAGCGGGTCGGCCTACAATGAGCAGTTCTTC. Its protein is CASSPTSGSAYNEQFF.

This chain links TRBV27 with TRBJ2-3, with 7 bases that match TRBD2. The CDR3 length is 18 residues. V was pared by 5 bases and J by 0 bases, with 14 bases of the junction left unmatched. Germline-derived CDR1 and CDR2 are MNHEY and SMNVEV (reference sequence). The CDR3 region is CASSNLRDYLPSTDTQYF. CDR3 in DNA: TGTGCCAGCAGTAACCTCCGGGACTACCTACCTAGCACAGATACGCAGTATTTT.

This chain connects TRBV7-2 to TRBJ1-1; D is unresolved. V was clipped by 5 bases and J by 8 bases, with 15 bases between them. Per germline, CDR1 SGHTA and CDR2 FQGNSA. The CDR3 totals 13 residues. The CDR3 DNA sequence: TGTGCCAGCAGCCTCCAACATTACATGGAAGCTTTCTTT. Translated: CASSLQHYMEAFF. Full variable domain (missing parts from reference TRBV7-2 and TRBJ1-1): GAGVSQSPSNKVTEKGKDVELRCDPISGHTALYWYRQSLGQGLEFLIYFQGNSAPDKSGLPSDRFSAERTGGSVSTLTIQRTQQEDSAVYLCASSLQHYMEAFFGQGTRLTVV.

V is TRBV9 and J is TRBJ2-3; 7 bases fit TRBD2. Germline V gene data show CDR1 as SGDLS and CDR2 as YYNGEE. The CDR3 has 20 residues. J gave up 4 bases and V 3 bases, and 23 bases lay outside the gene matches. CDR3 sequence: CASSAATPGLTLKGADTQYF. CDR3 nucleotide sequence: TGTGCCAGCAGCGCAGCGACTCCGGGACTAACCCTCAAAGGGGCAGATACGCAGTATTTT. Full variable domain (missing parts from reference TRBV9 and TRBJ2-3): DSGVTQTPKHLITATGQRVTLRCSPRSGDLSVYWYQQSLDQGLQFLIQYYNGEERAKGNILERFSAQQFPDLHSELNLSSLELGDSALYFCASSAATPGLTLKGADTQYFGPGTRLTVL.

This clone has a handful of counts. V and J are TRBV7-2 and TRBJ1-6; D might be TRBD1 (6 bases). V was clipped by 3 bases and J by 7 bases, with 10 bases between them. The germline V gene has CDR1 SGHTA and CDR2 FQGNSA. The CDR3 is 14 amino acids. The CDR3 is CASSFRGGNSPLHF. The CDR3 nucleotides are TGTGCCAGCAGCTTCAGGGGTGGGAATTCACCCCTCCACTTT.

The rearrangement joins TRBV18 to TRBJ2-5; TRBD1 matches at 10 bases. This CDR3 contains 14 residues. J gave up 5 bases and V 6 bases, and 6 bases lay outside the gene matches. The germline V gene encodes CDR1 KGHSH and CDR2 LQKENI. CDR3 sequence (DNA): TGTGCCAGCTCGCGACAGGGGGCAATGGAGACCCAGTACTTC. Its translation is CASSRQGAMETQYF.

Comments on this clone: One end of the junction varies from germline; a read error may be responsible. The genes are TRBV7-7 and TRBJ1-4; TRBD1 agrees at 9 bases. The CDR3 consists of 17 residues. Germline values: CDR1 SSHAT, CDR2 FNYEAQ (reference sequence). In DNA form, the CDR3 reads TGTGCTAGCAGCTTTGGGGCACCGGGGACAGGGAATGAAAAACTGTTTTTT. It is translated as CASSFGAPGTGNEKLFF.

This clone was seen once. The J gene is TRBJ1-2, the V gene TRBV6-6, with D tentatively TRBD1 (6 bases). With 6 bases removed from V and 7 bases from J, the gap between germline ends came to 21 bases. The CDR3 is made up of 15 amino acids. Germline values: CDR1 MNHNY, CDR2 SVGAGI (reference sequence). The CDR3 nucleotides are TGTGCCAGCAGCCACAAGCAGGGGTCTATCTCTGGCTACACCTTC. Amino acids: CASSHKQGSISGYTF.

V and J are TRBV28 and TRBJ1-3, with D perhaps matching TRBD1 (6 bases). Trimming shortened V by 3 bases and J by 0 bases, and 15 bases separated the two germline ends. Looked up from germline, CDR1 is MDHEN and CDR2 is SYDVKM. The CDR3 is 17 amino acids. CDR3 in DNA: TGTGCCAGCAGTTTTCGGGACACTGACCCCTCTGGAAACACCATATATTTT. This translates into CASSFRDTDPSGNTIYF.

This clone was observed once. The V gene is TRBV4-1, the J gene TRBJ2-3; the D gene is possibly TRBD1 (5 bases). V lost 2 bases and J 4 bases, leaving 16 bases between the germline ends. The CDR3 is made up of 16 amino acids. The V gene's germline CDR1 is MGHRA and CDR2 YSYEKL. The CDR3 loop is CASSQPQGQWADTQYF. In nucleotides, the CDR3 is TGCGCCAGCAGCCAACCCCAGGGTCAATGGGCAGATACGCAGTATTTT.

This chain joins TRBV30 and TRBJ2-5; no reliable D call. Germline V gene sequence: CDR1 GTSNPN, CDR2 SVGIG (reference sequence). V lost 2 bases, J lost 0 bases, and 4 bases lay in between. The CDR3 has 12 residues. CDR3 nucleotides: TGTGCCTGGAGTTACAACCAAGAGACCCAGTACTTC. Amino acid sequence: CAWSYNQETQYF.

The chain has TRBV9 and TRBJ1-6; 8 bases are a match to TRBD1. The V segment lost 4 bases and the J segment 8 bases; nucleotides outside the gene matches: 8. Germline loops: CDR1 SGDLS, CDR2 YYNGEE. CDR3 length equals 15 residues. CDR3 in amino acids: CASSSDTGGHSPLHF. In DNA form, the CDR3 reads TGTGCCAGCAGCTCAGATACAGGGGGGCATTCACCCCTCCACTTT.

The CDR3 protein is CASSPSTGESQHF. The CDR3 DNA sequence: TGTGCCAGCTCACCTTCTACAGGGGAGTCCCAGCATTTT. The chain recombines TRBV18 with TRBJ1-5; 7 bases agree with TRBD1. Trimming cost V 3 bases and J 11 bases; bases outside gene matches: 7. There are 13 residues in the CDR3. Germline V gene lookup returns CDR1 KGHSH and CDR2 LQKENI.